This is a list of T cell receptor beta chains from one sample in a study of Ad26.COV2.S vaccination and SARS-CoV-2 variants. TCRdb keeps only in-frame clones here, not all; method: immunoSEQ multiplex PCR. The table lists 300,000 to 350,000 clones, 90% of them singletons, with roughly 6% in the top ten. The material sequenced was peripheral blood, taken in a trial of Ad26.COV2.S vaccine versus placebo. Receptors were obtained from a person aged 18-65 years who received the Ad26.COV2.S COVID-19 vaccine or a placebo. CDR3s include the opening cysteine and the closing phenylalanine or tryptophan. The order of the fields is clone size, V gene, J gene, D gene, CDR3 protein, CDR3 DNA. A D gene is named only where the DNA matches it firmly. Rows give clone size only sometimes, using once, few, many, or a class for an expanded clone.

abundance: .
v_gene: TRBV7-9
j_gene: TRBJ1-5
d_gene: TRBD1
CDR3aa: CASSLGGQWQPQHF
CDR3nt: TGTGCCAGCAGCTTGGGGGGACAGTGGCAGCCCCAGCATTTT

abundance: .
v_gene: TRBV7-2
j_gene: TRBJ1-5
d_gene: .
CDR3aa: CASSLGGDQPQHF
CDR3nt: TGTGCCAGCAGCTTAGGGGGCGATCAGCCCCAGCATTTT

abundance: .
v_gene: TRBV30
j_gene: TRBJ1-6
d_gene: .
CDR3aa: CAWSVRRGVNSPLHF
CDR3nt: TGTGCCTGGAGTGTAAGACGGGGGGTTAATTCACCCCTCCACTTT

abundance: .
v_gene: TRBV3-1/TRBV3-2
j_gene: TRBJ1-2
d_gene: .
CDR3aa: CASSQRNGGPYGYTF
CDR3nt: TGTGCCAGCAGCCAAAGAAACGGAGGACCTTATGGCTACACCTTC

abundance: .
v_gene: TRBV12-3/TRBV12-4
j_gene: TRBJ1-2
d_gene: .
CDR3aa: CASSSESYGYTF
CDR3nt: TGTGCCAGCAGTTCGGAATCCTATGGCTACACCTTC

abundance: .
v_gene: TRBV19
j_gene: TRBJ1-5
d_gene: .
CDR3aa: CASSIAAINQPQHF
CDR3nt: TGTGCCAGTAGTATAGCGGCAATCAATCAGCCCCAGCATTTT

abundance: .
v_gene: TRBV18
j_gene: TRBJ2-3
d_gene: .
CDR3aa: CASSPATGMYTDTQYF
CDR3nt: TGTGCCAGCTCACCGGCTACAGGGATGTACACAGATACGCAGTATTTT

abundance: .
v_gene: TRBV7-9
j_gene: TRBJ1-4
d_gene: .
CDR3aa: CASSLGVRMEEKLFF
CDR3nt: TGTGCCAGCAGCTTAGGGGTTAGGATGGAAGAAAAACTGTTTTTT

abundance: .
v_gene: TRBV2
j_gene: TRBJ1-1
d_gene: .
CDR3aa: CASTEGEGSEAFF
CDR3nt: TGTGCCAGCACAGAGGGAGAAGGAAGTGAAGCTTTCTTT

abundance: .
v_gene: TRBV6-2/TRBV6-3
j_gene: TRBJ1-1
d_gene: TRBD1
CDR3aa: CASSYSGQGWNTEAFF
CDR3nt: TGTGCCAGCAGTTACTCTGGACAGGGCTGGAACACTGAAGCTTTCTTT

abundance: few
v_gene: TRBV7-2
j_gene: TRBJ1-6
d_gene: .
CDR3aa: CASSLKGGGASSYNSPLHF
CDR3nt: TGTGCCAGCAGCTTAAAAGGGGGAGGAGCGAGCTCCTATAATTCACCCCTCCACTTT

abundance: .
v_gene: TRBV18
j_gene: TRBJ2-5
d_gene: .
CDR3aa: CASSPYQETQYF
CDR3nt: TGTGCCAGCTCACCTTATCAAGAGACCCAGTACTTC

abundance: .
v_gene: TRBV11-1
j_gene: TRBJ1-1
d_gene: .
CDR3aa: CASSYMRTNTEAFF
CDR3nt: TGTGCCAGCAGCTACATGAGGACGAACACTGAAGCTTTCTTT

abundance: .
v_gene: TRBV7-9
j_gene: TRBJ2-3
d_gene: TRBD2
CDR3aa: CASSDLLAGVIDTQYF
CDR3nt: TGTGCCAGCAGCGACCTACTAGCGGGAGTTATAGATACGCAGTATTTT

abundance: .
v_gene: TRBV19
j_gene: TRBJ2-1
d_gene: TRBD2
CDR3aa: CASSALAGGPMGEQFF
CDR3nt: TGTGCCAGTAGTGCCCTAGCGGGAGGGCCTATGGGTGAGCAGTTCTTC

abundance: .
v_gene: TRBV2
j_gene: TRBJ2-5
d_gene: .
CDR3aa: CASKWAEETQYF
CDR3nt: TGTGCCAGCAAATGGGCTGAAGAGACCCAGTACTTC

abundance: once
v_gene: TRBV21-1
j_gene: TRBJ1-2
d_gene: .
CDR3aa: CASTTFKTGSGSYGYTF
CDR3nt: TGTGCCAGCACCACTTTCAAAACAGGGAGCGGGAGCTATGGCTACACCTTC

abundance: .
v_gene: TRBV7-9
j_gene: TRBJ2-3
d_gene: .
CDR3aa: CASSSSTYTDTQYF
CDR3nt: TGTGCCAGCAGCTCCAGCACTTACACAGATACGCAGTATTTT

abundance: .
v_gene: TRBV25-1
j_gene: TRBJ2-3
d_gene: .
CDR3aa: CASSEPPSDTQYF
CDR3nt: TGTGCCAGCAGTGAACCCCCTTCAGATACGCAGTATTTT

abundance: once
v_gene: TRBV2
j_gene: TRBJ1-1
d_gene: .
CDR3aa: CASNWGNTEAFF
CDR3nt: TGTGCCAGCAACTGGGGTAACACTGAAGCTTTCTTT

abundance: .
v_gene: TRBV6-1
j_gene: TRBJ1-5
d_gene: .
CDR3aa: CASSERGRGYRQPQHF
CDR3nt: TGTGCCAGCAGTGAAAGAGGTAGGGGGTATCGGCAGCCCCAGCATTTT

abundance: once
v_gene: TRBV7-8
j_gene: TRBJ2-1
d_gene: .
CDR3aa: CASSREGLTRNEQFF
CDR3nt: TGTGCCAGCAGCCGAGAGGGACTTACGCGCAATGAGCAGTTCTTC

abundance: .
v_gene: TRBV4-3
j_gene: TRBJ1-1
d_gene: .
CDR3aa: CASSQGGENTEAFF
CDR3nt: TGCGCCAGCAGCCAAGGGGGAGAGAACACTGAAGCTTTCTTT

abundance: .
v_gene: TRBV9
j_gene: TRBJ1-1
d_gene: .
CDR3aa: CASSVGVGTEAFF
CDR3nt: TGTGCCAGCAGCGTCGGTGTGGGCACTGAAGCTTTCTTT

abundance: .
v_gene: TRBV7-3
j_gene: TRBJ1-1
d_gene: .
CDR3aa: CASSLRQMNTEAFF
CDR3nt: TGTGCCAGCAGCTTAAGGCAGATGAACACTGAAGCTTTCTTT

abundance: .
v_gene: TRBV4-3
j_gene: TRBJ1-1
d_gene: .
CDR3aa: CASSQDSSRNTEAFF
CDR3nt: TGCGCCAGCAGCCAAGATTCCTCACGGAACACTGAAGCTTTCTTT

abundance: .
v_gene: TRBV6-5
j_gene: TRBJ1-2
d_gene: .
CDR3aa: CASSYRKVYGYTF
CDR3nt: TGTGCCAGCAGTTATCGAAAGGTCTATGGCTACACCTTC

abundance: .
v_gene: TRBV3-1/TRBV3-2
j_gene: TRBJ2-2
d_gene: TRBD2
CDR3aa: CASSLKLAGNTGELFF
CDR3nt: TGTGCCAGCAGCCTCAAATTAGCGGGAAACACCGGGGAGCTGTTTTTT

abundance: .
v_gene: TRBV2
j_gene: TRBJ1-5
d_gene: .
CDR3aa: CASTSTGSFNQPQHF
CDR3nt: TGTGCCAGCACCTCAACAGGTTCTTTCAATCAGCCCCAGCATTTT

abundance: .
v_gene: TRBV5-1
j_gene: TRBJ2-1
d_gene: TRBD1
CDR3aa: CASSDGQGAYNEQFF
CDR3nt: TGCGCCAGCAGCGACGGACAGGGTGCCTACAATGAGCAGTTCTTC

abundance: .
v_gene: TRBV5-1
j_gene: TRBJ1-1
d_gene: .
CDR3aa: CASSFGQALNTEAFF
CDR3nt: TGCGCCAGCAGCTTCGGTCAGGCGTTGAACACTGAAGCTTTCTTT

abundance: .
v_gene: TRBV2
j_gene: TRBJ2-7
d_gene: .
CDR3aa: CASSPQGTEQYF
CDR3nt: TGTGCCAGCAGTCCACAGGGTACCGAGCAGTACTTC

abundance: .
v_gene: TRBV19
j_gene: TRBJ2-6
d_gene: TRBD1
CDR3aa: CASSSSRDSVLSGANVLTF
CDR3nt: TGTGCCAGTAGTTCATCCCGGGACAGCGTGCTCTCTGGGGCCAACGTCCTGACTTTC

abundance: .
v_gene: TRBV5-6
j_gene: TRBJ1-2
d_gene: .
CDR3aa: CASSLGQVLYGYTF
CDR3nt: TGTGCCAGCAGCTTGGGACAGGTCCTCTATGGCTACACCTTC

abundance: .
v_gene: TRBV7-8
j_gene: TRBJ2-5
d_gene: .
CDR3aa: CASSLGEGAETQYF
CDR3nt: TGTGCCAGCAGCTTAGGGGAGGGGGCAGAGACCCAGTACTTC

abundance: .
v_gene: TRBV14
j_gene: TRBJ2-7
d_gene: .
CDR3aa: CASSKTKGEQYF
CDR3nt: TGTGCCAGCAGCAAAACGAAAGGGGAGCAGTACTTC

abundance: .
v_gene: TRBV28
j_gene: TRBJ1-4
d_gene: .
CDR3aa: CASSSTGLPNEKLFF
CDR3nt: TGTGCCAGCAGTAGCACAGGTCTTCCTAATGAAAAACTGTTTTTT

abundance: once
v_gene: TRBV9
j_gene: TRBJ1-2
d_gene: .
CDR3aa: CASSAPLDSYGYTF
CDR3nt: TGTGCCAGCAGCGCCCCGCTGGACAGCTATGGCTACACCTTC

abundance: .
v_gene: TRBV7-9
j_gene: TRBJ2-1
d_gene: .
CDR3aa: CASLNTYNEQFF
CDR3nt: TGTGCCAGTTTGAATACCTACAATGAGCAGTTCTTC

abundance: .
v_gene: TRBV11-2
j_gene: TRBJ1-5
d_gene: .
CDR3aa: CASSSGVYQPQHF
CDR3nt: TGTGCCAGCAGCTCAGGGGTCTATCAGCCCCAGCATTTT

abundance: .
v_gene: TRBV7-8
j_gene: TRBJ1-2
d_gene: .
CDR3aa: CASSLLRGYTF
CDR3nt: TGTGCCAGCAGCCTACTACGCGGCTACACCTTC

abundance: .
v_gene: TRBV7-9
j_gene: TRBJ2-5
d_gene: TRBD1
CDR3aa: CASSSSGGGRETQYF
CDR3nt: TGTGCCAGCAGCTCATCAGGGGGTGGGCGGGAGACCCAGTACTTC

abundance: .
v_gene: TRBV28
j_gene: TRBJ1-3
d_gene: TRBD1
CDR3aa: CASSLWDRSGNTIYF
CDR3nt: TGTGCCAGCAGTTTGTGGGACAGATCTGGAAACACCATATATTTT

abundance: .
v_gene: TRBV5-6
j_gene: TRBJ1-2
d_gene: TRBD1
CDR3aa: CASTWTGDGYTF
CDR3nt: TGTGCCAGCACCTGGACAGGGGATGGCTACACCTTC

abundance: .
v_gene: TRBV2
j_gene: TRBJ2-5
d_gene: .
CDR3aa: CASKGEETQYF
CDR3nt: TGTGCCAGCAAAGGAGAAGAGACCCAGTACTTC

abundance: .
v_gene: TRBV11-2
j_gene: TRBJ2-1
d_gene: TRBD2
CDR3aa: CASSTLGGRVSVNEQFF
CDR3nt: TGTGCCAGCAGCACCTTGGGCGGGAGAGTGTCGGTCAATGAGCAGTTCTTC

abundance: .
v_gene: TRBV11-2
j_gene: TRBJ1-1
d_gene: .
CDR3aa: CASSSMKNTEAFF
CDR3nt: TGTGCCAGCAGCTCCATGAAGAACACTGAAGCTTTCTTT

abundance: .
v_gene: TRBV11-2
j_gene: TRBJ1-1
d_gene: .
CDR3aa: CASSQGTNTEAFF
CDR3nt: TGTGCCAGCAGCCAGGGGACGAACACTGAAGCTTTCTTT

abundance: .
v_gene: TRBV15
j_gene: TRBJ1-1
d_gene: .
CDR3aa: CATSRNGAEAFF
CDR3nt: TGTGCCACCAGCCGGAATGGGGCTGAAGCTTTCTTT

abundance: .
v_gene: TRBV7-9
j_gene: TRBJ2-5
d_gene: .
CDR3aa: CASSFTSEETQYF
CDR3nt: TGTGCCAGCAGCTTTACAAGCGAGGAGACCCAGTACTTC

abundance: .
v_gene: TRBV4-3
j_gene: TRBJ2-1
d_gene: .
CDR3aa: CASSQDPRGSDEQFF
CDR3nt: TGCGCCAGCAGCCAAGACCCCAGAGGGAGCGATGAGCAGTTCTTC

abundance: .
v_gene: TRBV12-3/TRBV12-4
j_gene: TRBJ1-1
d_gene: .
CDR3aa: CASSLGSIPEAFF
CDR3nt: TGTGCCAGCAGTTTAGGCAGCATACCTGAAGCTTTCTTT

abundance: .
v_gene: TRBV4-1
j_gene: TRBJ1-1
d_gene: .
CDR3aa: CASSQVRGGNTEAFF
CDR3nt: TGCGCCAGCAGCCAAGTTAGGGGGGGGAACACTGAAGCTTTCTTT